A selection of T cell receptor beta chains follows, all from one sample in a study of T cell repertoires in cytomegalovirus infection. Antigens for these TCRs are unknown. TCRdb passed the reads through MiXCR, listing each CDR3 protein once. The sample shows about 700,000 distinct CDR3 sequences, roughly 36% of them seen only once. The starting material was cultured PBMCs, obtained from culture after CMV antigen stimulation. The receptors derive from a human donor in good health (CMV status not recorded). Some clones in this sample may be carry-over from other donors' samples. The CDR3 runs from the conserved cysteine through the conserved F or W. D genes are given only for firm matches. The size entry is marked missing in some rows and otherwise reads once, few, many or a size class.

v_gene,abundance,j_gene,d_gene,CDR3nt,CDR3aa
TRBV7-9,few,TRBJ2-6,-,TGTGCCAGCAGCAACTCTGGGGCCAACGTCCTGACTTTC,CASSNSGANVLTF
TRBV6-2/TRBV6-3,-,TRBJ2-7,TRBD1,TGTGCCAGCCTCAGGGACAGGAACTACGAGCAGTACTTC,CASLRDRNYEQYF
TRBV6-5,-,TRBJ2-3,-,TGTGCCAGCAGGGTATCGTTGGGGGTTACAGATACGCAGTATTTT,CASRVSLGVTDTQYF
TRBV6-1,many,TRBJ1-5,-,TGTGCCAGCAGTGAAGGGTCAAGCAATCAGCCCCAGCATTTT,CASSEGSSNQPQHF
TRBV7-2,few,TRBJ2-3,TRBD2,TGTGCCAGCAGCTTGTTGGGACTAGCGGGGGGGCGCGTGGGCACAGATACGCAGTATTTT,CASSLLGLAGGRVGTDTQYF
TRBV4-1,-,TRBJ2-4,-,TGCGCCAGCAGCCAAGCGGGGGCACAGGGAAAAAACATTCAGTACTTC,CASSQAGAQGKNIQYF
TRBV12-3/TRBV12-4,-,TRBJ1-5,-,TGTGCCAGCAGTTCTCGATCCGTGGGCCAGCATTTT,CASSSRSVGQHF
TRBV6-1,-,TRBJ1-2,-,TGTGCCAGCAGTCCAGACGGGGTTAACTATGGCTACACCTTC,CASSPDGVNYGYTF
TRBV28,few,TRBJ2-4,-,TGTGCCAGCAGTTCCACGGGAGACAGGGAGGGCAAAAACATTCAGTACTTC,CASSSTGDREGKNIQYF
TRBV6-6,-,TRBJ1-1,-,TGTGCCAGCATCCCGGGGCTTTACGCTGAAGCTTTCTTT,CASIPGLYAEAFF
TRBV11-2,many,TRBJ2-6,-,TGTGCCAGCAGCTTACCCGGGGCCAACGTCCTGACTTTC,CASSLPGANVLTF
TRBV7-2,few,TRBJ2-1,-,TGTGCCAGCAGCCCTCTTGGGGGGTTAGTGCAGTTCTTC,CASSPLGGLVQFF
TRBV6-8,-,TRBJ2-2,TRBD1,TGTGCCACCTCATCCCCGACAGGGGGGGCCGGGGAGCTGTTTTTT,CATSSPTGGAGELFF
TRBV6-6,-,TRBJ1-1,TRBD1,TGTGCCAGCAGACGCGACAGGGGGAGGACTGAAGCTTTCTTT,CASRRDRGRTEAFF
TRBV6-1,-,TRBJ2-1,TRBD2,TGTGCCAGCATCACCAGGACTAGCGGGACTTACAATGAGCAGTTCTTC,CASITRTSGTYNEQFF
TRBV19,once,TRBJ1-2,-,TGTGCCAGTACCATAACTTTACACCTTTTTGGTGGCTACACCTTC,CASTITLHLFGGYTF
TRBV5-1,-,TRBJ1-1,-,TGCGCCAGCAGCCCAGGTTGGGAACAAGGTGGTGAAGCTTTCTTT,CASSPGWEQGGEAFF
TRBV10-3,-,TRBJ2-3,-,TGTGCCATCAGTGAAGGGCAAGATACGCAGTATTTT,CAISEGQDTQYF
TRBV3-1,few,TRBJ2-7,-,TGTGCCAGCAGCCAAGATTGGCACTACGAGCAGTACTTC,CASSQDWHYEQYF
TRBV7-9,few,TRBJ2-2,-,TGTGCCAGCAGATCCCCGTCGGGGACCGGGGAGCTGTTTTTT,CASRSPSGTGELFF
TRBV9,-,TRBJ2-3,-,TGTGCCAGCAGCGTAGTCGAGGGCAGGGAAGATACGCAGTATTTT,CASSVVEGREDTQYF
TRBV7-6,few,TRBJ1-2,-,TGTGCCAGCAGCTTAGCCCAGGGGAGGGAAAACTATGGCTACACCTTC,CASSLAQGRENYGYTF
TRBV7-2,few,TRBJ1-1,-,TGTGCCAGCAGCTTAGCGCACAGGAACACTGAAGCTTTCTTT,CASSLAHRNTEAFF
TRBV11-2,-,TRBJ1-4,TRBD1,TGTGCCAGCAGCTTAGACGGGGGGACAGGGGGCGCGCAACTGTTTTTT,CASSLDGGTGGAQLFF
TRBV7-2,-,TRBJ1-2,-,TGTGCCAGCAGCTTCGAGGGTTCGTTGTATGGCTACACCTTC,CASSFEGSLYGYTF
TRBV7-2,many,TRBJ2-2,-,TGTGCCAGCAGCCCACAGGGTAATGCCGGGGAGCTGTTTTTT,CASSPQGNAGELFF
TRBV4-1,few,TRBJ2-1,-,TGCGCCAGCAGCCCCCGAGCAGGGTACCATGAGCAGTTCTTC,CASSPRAGYHEQFF
TRBV7-2,many,TRBJ1-4,-,TGTGCCAGCACCCTTACCCCGGCTAATGAAAAACTGTTTTTT,CASTLTPANEKLFF
TRBV15,-,TRBJ2-6,-,TGTGCCACCAGCGTACGACACTCTGGGGCCAACGTCCTGACTTTC,CATSVRHSGANVLTF
TRBV7-2,many,TRBJ2-7,TRBD1,TGTGCCAGCAGCTTGATTCCTACAGGGGGGTACGAGCAGTACTTC,CASSLIPTGGYEQYF
TRBV12-3/TRBV12-4,many,TRBJ2-7,-,TGTGCCAGCAGTCCCAAGGGGGGTAGCTCCTACGAGCAGTACTTC,CASSPKGGSSYEQYF
TRBV7-2,many,TRBJ1-2,-,TGTGCCAGCAGCCCGGGATTCTATGGCTACACCTTC,CASSPGFYGYTF
TRBV2,many,TRBJ2-5,-,TGTGCCAGCAGTGAAGAGACCCAGTACTTC,CASSEETQYF
TRBV7-2,few,TRBJ2-5,TRBD2,TGTGCCAGCAGCTTATCAGGACTAGCGGGGGGTGGGGAGACCCAGTACTTC,CASSLSGLAGGGETQYF
TRBV7-6,-,TRBJ2-1,TRBD2,TGTGCCAGCAGCTTAGGAGTAGCGGGGGGTGAGCAGTTCTTC,CASSLGVAGGEQFF
TRBV7-2,many,TRBJ2-5,-,TGTGCCAGCAGCTTGAGAACAGGGCCAGAGACCCAGTACTTC,CASSLRTGPETQYF
TRBV7-7,few,TRBJ2-1,-,TGTGCCAGCAGCCGTTTGGGAGCGGGTATCGACAATGAGCAGTTCTTC,CASSRLGAGIDNEQFF
TRBV2,-,TRBJ2-7,TRBD1,TGTGCCAGCAGTGGGGACAGTAACTACGAGCAGTACTTC,CASSGDSNYEQYF
TRBV6-1,-,TRBJ1-2,-,TGTGCCAGCATCGCCTGGGGGGCGGCTAACTATGGCTACACCTTC,CASIAWGAANYGYTF
TRBV27,-,TRBJ2-1,-,TGTGCCAGCAGTTTATATGTAGCGTCTTTCAATGAGCAGTTCTTC,CASSLYVASFNEQFF
TRBV6-5,-,TRBJ2-7,-,TGTGCCAGCAGAACAGGGTACTACGAGCAGTACTTC,CASRTGYYEQYF